The 28 T cell receptor beta chains below all came from one sample that was sequenced in a study of blood T cells in healthy people across ages. Alongside a J-beta primer mix, a sample-barcoded 5' primer served in a second PCR lasting about 7 to 11 cycles. TCRdb itself ran the 5' RACE reads through MiXCR, one entry per CDR3 protein. The sample includes hundreds of thousands of distinct CDR3 sequences, around a fifth of them seen just once. The sample comprised blood. These receptor sequences come from a man in his 70s in good health.

The chain employs TRBV15 and TRBJ1-5; D gene uncertain. The CDR3 has 13 amino acids. Germline CDR1 reads LNHNV; CDR2 reads YYDKDF (reference sequence). Trimming took off 0 bases at V and 3 bases at J, with 3 bases between the two ends. The CDR3 DNA reads TGTGCCACCAGCAGAGATCCCAATCAGCCCCAGCATTTT. This gives the protein CATSRDPNQPQHF.

J is TRBJ2-7 and V is TRBV6-5; the D gene is possibly TRBD1 (6 bases). CDR1 is MNHEY, CDR2 SVGAGI, per germline. There are 14 residues in the CDR3. V lost 6 bases and J lost 7, with 19 bases in between. The CDR3 spells CASSAPDSSREQYF. For the CDR3, the DNA is TGTGCCAGCAGCGCTCCGGACAGCTCACGGGAGCAGTACTTC.

In DNA form, the CDR3 reads TGTGCCAGCAGCCGCAATACCGGGACAGGGGGCGGTCAGCCCCAGCATTTT. As protein: CASSRNTGTGGGQPQHF. The rearrangement joins TRBV6-2 or TRBV6-3 to TRBJ1-5; TRBD1 aligns across 12 bases. The germline CDR1 and CDR2 sequences are MNHEY and SVGEGT. This CDR3 spans 17 amino acids. After removal of 6 bases from V and 6 bases from J, the junction contained 12 bases not matched to a gene.

This clonotype came up a few times. The chain uses TRBV2 and TRBJ2-1; D unresolved. CDR1 SNHLY and CDR2 FYNNEI come from the germline V gene. Trimming cost V 6 bases and J 6 bases, with 12 bases left between them. The CDR3 extends over 13 amino acids. The CDR3 coding sequence is TGTGCCAGCAGGATGGATGGAAGCAATGAGCAGTTCTTC. Its translation: CASRMDGSNEQFF.

This clonotype was recorded a few times. This chain uses TRBV5-6 with TRBJ2-5, with 11 bases aligning to TRBD2. CDR1 SGHDT and CDR2 YYEEEE come from the germline V gene. V lost 6 bases to trimming and J lost 4 bases; unmatched junction nucleotides: 5. This CDR3 has 14 residues. In DNA, the CDR3 is TGTGCCAGCACCACTAGCGGGAGATTAGAGACCCAGTACTTC. This gives the protein CASTTSGRLETQYF. Full variable domain (rest looked up from reference TRBV5-6 and TRBJ2-5): DAGVTQSPTHLIKTRGQQVTLRCSPKSGHDTVSWYQQALGQGPQFIFQYYEEEERQRGNFPDRFSGHQFPNYSSELNVNALLLGDSALYLCASTTSGRLETQYFGPGTRLLVL.

This chain joins TRBV5-1 and TRBJ2-3, with 7 bases that match TRBD2. With V trimmed by 3 bases and J by 2 bases, 9 bases remained unmatched. The CDR3 runs 16 residues. Germline CDR1 SGHRS, CDR2 YFSETQ. CDR3 nucleotide sequence: TGCGCCAGCAGCTCGGCGCCTAGCGGATACACAGATACGCAGTATTTT. This gives the protein CASSSAPSGYTDTQYF. The full variable domain, its missing parts supplied by reference TRBV5-1 and TRBJ2-3, is KAGVTQTPRYLIKTRGQQVTLSCSPISGHRSVSWYQQTPGQGLQFLFEYFSETQRNKGNFPGRFSGRQFSNSRSEMNVSTLELGDSALYLCASSSAPSGYTDTQYFGPGTRLTVL.

The chain combines TRBV5-1 with TRBJ1-3; TRBD1 aligns across 7 bases. Germline lookup yields CDR1 SGHRS and CDR2 YFSETQ. The CDR3 is made up of 14 amino acids. The V and J ends lost 4 bases and 6 bases, in that order; junction bases with no gene match: 7. CDR3 nucleotides: TGCGCCAGCAGCCAAGGGACAGCCGCAAACACCATATATTTT. Amino acids: CASSQGTAANTIYF.

This clonotype has only a few counts. The chain joins TRBV3-1 to TRBJ1-1; D ambiguous. CDR1 is LGHDT, CDR2 YNNKEL, per germline (reference sequence). CDR3 size: 11 residues. Trimming pared 6 bases from V and 7 bases from J, leaving 9 bases between. The CDR3: CASSSTVEAFF. The CDR3 bases are TGTGCCAGCAGTTCGACGGTTGAAGCTTTCTTT.

This clonotype was seen a few times. This sequence joins TRBV15 and TRBJ1-4, with a tentative D call TRBD1 (6 bases). This CDR3 spans 15 amino acids. Germline lookup yields CDR1 LNHNV and CDR2 YYDKDF (reference sequence). V was shortened by 3 bases and J by 0 bases, with 8 bases between the two germline ends. CDR3 DNA: TGTGCCACCAGCAGGGACAGACCAACTAATGAAAAACTGTTTTTT. This encodes CATSRDRPTNEKLFF.

This clonotype appeared a few times. The CDR3 nucleotides are TGCAGTGCTAGAGATCCCGCAGGGGGCTCTGGGGCCAACGTCCTGACTTTC. It encodes CSARDPAGGSGANVLTF. The gene calls are TRBV20-1 and TRBJ2-6; TRBD1 agrees at 7 bases. Germline V CDR1 and CDR2: DFQATT, SNEGSKA (reference sequence). CDR3 length equals 17 residues. V trimming: 0 bases; J trimming: 0 bases; junction bases outside the gene matches: 5.

In this sample, this clonotype turned up a few times. The V call is TRBV7-6, the J call TRBJ2-7; 8 bases fit TRBD1. After removal of 5 bases from V and 1 base from J, the junction contained 7 bases not matched to a gene. Looked up from germline, CDR1 is SGHVS and CDR2 is FNYEAQ. The CDR3 contains 15 residues. The CDR3: CASSIRQGSSYEQYF. The CDR3 DNA is TGTGCCAGCAGCATTCGACAGGGGTCGTCCTACGAGCAGTACTTC.

The V gene is TRBV9, the J gene TRBJ2-1; 9 bases line up with TRBD2. The CDR3 runs to 15 residues. Germline CDR1 SGDLS, CDR2 YYNGEE. V was clipped by 4 bases and J by 6 bases; unmatched bases: 8. The CDR3 reads CASSYSGTSLNEQFF. In DNA form, the CDR3 reads TGTGCCAGCAGCTACTCCGGGACTAGCCTCAATGAGCAGTTCTTC.

The V and J genes are TRBV20-1 and TRBJ2-5, with D uncertain. The CDR3 sequence is 13 residues long. Germline-derived CDR1 and CDR2 are DFQATT and SNEGSKA (reference sequence). Trimming took off 0 bases at V and 4 bases at J, with 9 bases between the two ends. CDR3: CSARESWGETQYF. The CDR3 DNA is TGCAGTGCTAGAGAATCCTGGGGAGAGACCCAGTACTTC.

Regarding this clonotype: Relative to the germline gene, one junction end is altered; a read error may explain this. The rearrangement uses TRBV7-8 and TRBJ2-3, with unresolved D. Per germline, CDR1 SGHVS and CDR2 FQNEAQ. CDR3 length: 13 amino acids. CDR3 sequence (DNA): TGTGCCGGCAGCGTAAGGGGCACAGATACGCAGTATTTT. This gives the protein CAGSVRGTDTQYF.

This clonotype was seen a few times. This chain links TRBV3-1 with TRBJ1-4; D perhaps matches TRBD1 (6 bases). V was clipped by 0 bases and J by 7 bases, with 18 bases between them. Germline V gene sequence: CDR1 LGHDT, CDR2 YNNKEL (reference sequence). CDR3 length: 17 residues. As DNA, the CDR3 is TGTGCCAGCAGCCAAGACCCCCCGGGGGCCGAAGGTGAAAAACTGTTTTTT. Protein product: CASSQDPPGAEGEKLFF.

This clonotype was seen more than once but under ten times. The chain links TRBV5-5 to TRBJ2-7, with no clear D. This CDR3 has 13 residues. Germline lookup yields CDR1 SGHKS and CDR2 YYEKEE (reference sequence). The ends were cut back, 4 bases at V and 4 bases at J, with 12 bases in the middle. This CDR3 reads CASSPDDGYEQYF. DNA for the CDR3: TGTGCCAGCAGCCCGGATGATGGTTACGAGCAGTACTTC.

This sequence joins TRBV2 and TRBJ2-4; 7 nucleotides line up with TRBD1. Per germline, CDR1 SNHLY and CDR2 FYNNEI. The CDR3 is 15 amino acids. V dropped 4 bases and J dropped 0; count of bases not matched to a gene: 3. The CDR3 region is CASSGRDRAKNIQYF. In nucleotides, the CDR3 is TGTGCCAGCAGTGGCCGGGACAGAGCCAAAAACATTCAGTACTTC. The full variable domain, in which reference TRBV2 and TRBJ2-4 provide the parts outside the CDR3, is EPEVTQTPSHQVTQMGQEVILRCVPISNHLYFYWYRQILGQKVEFLVSFYNNEISEKSEIFDDQFSVERPDGSNFTLKIRSTKLEDSAMYFCASSGRDRAKNIQYFGAGTRLSVL.

J is TRBJ2-1 and V is TRBV2, with 7 bases fitting TRBD2. The CDR3 is 15 residues long. Germline CDR1 reads SNHLY; CDR2 reads FYNNEI. V trimming: 4 bases; J trimming: 6 bases; junction bases outside the gene matches: 9. The CDR3: CASSGGTTRGNEQFF. As DNA, the CDR3 is TGTGCCAGCAGTGGAGGGACTACCCGGGGCAATGAGCAGTTCTTC.

The chain is built from TRBV7-9 and TRBJ2-1; 7 bases map to TRBD2. There are 12 residues in the CDR3. Germline values: CDR1 SEHNR, CDR2 FQNEAQ (reference sequence). V gave up 7 bases and J gave up 9 bases; unmatched junction bases: 6. CDR3 sequence (DNA): TGTGCCAGCACTCGGGGGGTTGCTGAGCAGTTCTTC. This sequence encodes CASTRGVAEQFF.

This clonotype was observed at least ten times. V usage is TRBV25-1 and J usage is TRBJ1-4; TRBD1 is a possible D gene (5 bases). The CDR3 is 15 amino acids. The germline V and J ends were trimmed by 1 base and 8 bases, with 14 bases remaining between them. Germline V gives CDR1 MGHDK, CDR2 SYGVNS. CDR3 region: CASSEWGFGVEKLFF. In DNA, the CDR3 is TGTGCCAGCAGTGAATGGGGGTTCGGGGTCGAAAAACTGTTTTTT.

In this sample, this clonotype turned up a few times. V gene TRBV6-1 combines with J gene TRBJ1-3; D not resolved. The CDR3 has 13 residues. The ends were cut back, 3 bases at V and 4 bases at J, with 7 bases in the middle. Looked up from germline, CDR1 is MNHNS and CDR2 is SASEGT. The CDR3: CASSEEQGNTIYF. The CDR3, as DNA: TGTGCCAGCAGTGAGGAGCAAGGAAACACCATATATTTT.

The V call is TRBV3-1, the J call TRBJ2-6; D unresolved. The CDR3 loop spans 17 amino acids. CDR1 is LGHDT, CDR2 YNNKEL, per germline (reference sequence). V lost 0 bases to trimming and J lost 0 bases, with 9 bases between them. In DNA form, the CDR3 reads TGTGCCAGCAGCCAAGAAAAACGTAGCTCTGGGGCCAACGTCCTGACTTTC. Translation: CASSQEKRSSGANVLTF.

A few counts support this clonotype. DNA of the CDR3: TGCAGTGCAAACGCCGGGACTCGTACAGATACGCAGTATTTT. It yields the protein CSANAGTRTDTQYF. This rearrangement joins TRBV20-1 to TRBJ2-3, with D maybe TRBD2 (6 bases). The germline V gene encodes CDR1 DFQATT and CDR2 SNEGSKA (reference sequence). The CDR3 covers 14 residues. V lost 6 bases and J lost 3, with 16 bases in between.

This chain connects TRBV24-1 to TRBJ2-3; the match to TRBD1 covers 7 bases. The CDR3 is 16 amino acids. From germline, CDR1 is KGHDR and CDR2 SFDVKD. The junction had 6 bases not matched to a gene; V was cut back by 3 bases and J by 1 base. The CDR3 region is CATSDAQGYRTDTQYF. DNA for the CDR3: TGTGCCACCAGTGATGCACAGGGGTATCGCACAGATACGCAGTATTTT.

The chain links TRBV11-2 to TRBJ2-1; weak D call: TRBD2 (6 bases). CDR1 SGHAT and CDR2 FQNNGV come from the germline V gene. V was cut by 0 bases and J by 2 bases, with 11 bases left in between. This CDR3 is built from 16 residues. The CDR3 region has the DNA TGTGCCAGCAGCTTAGAAAGGCGGGGAGCCTACAATGAGCAGTTCTTC. Amino acids: CASSLERRGAYNEQFF.

The chain has TRBV9 and TRBJ2-5; D is ambiguous. Germline CDR1 is SGDLS and CDR2 is YYNGEE. Trimming removed 0 bases at V and 3 bases at J, with 6 bases between. This CDR3 region has 13 residues. CDR3 amino acids: CASSVGGEETQYF. CDR3 sequence (DNA): TGTGCCAGCAGCGTAGGCGGAGAAGAGACCCAGTACTTC.

The chain employs TRBV5-5 and TRBJ2-1; D perhaps matches TRBD2 (6 bases). The germline V and J ends were trimmed by 1 base and 5 bases, with 13 bases remaining between them. Germline V gene lookup returns CDR1 SGHKS and CDR2 YYEKEE (reference sequence). The CDR3 is 15 amino acids. The CDR3 here is CASSLLRDLNNEQFF. CDR3 in DNA: TGTGCCAGCAGCTTGCTGCGGGACCTGAACAATGAGCAGTTCTTC. The entire variable domain, with the rest obtained from reference TRBV5-5 and TRBJ2-1, is as follows: DAGVTQSPTHLIKTRGQQVTLRCSPISGHKSVSWYQQVLGQGPQFIFQYYEKEERGRGNFPDRFSARQFPNYSSELNVNALLLGDSALYLCASSLLRDLNNEQFFGPGTRLTVL.

J is TRBJ2-7 and V is TRBV19, with TRBD1 as a possible D gene (6 bases). Germline CDR1 reads LNHDA; CDR2 reads SQIVND (reference sequence). Between the trimmed V and J ends, which lost 4 bases and 2 bases, there was a span of 12 bases. The CDR3 has 14 residues. The CDR3 region has the DNA TGTGCCAGTAGTAGGGCCGGGACAACCTACGAGCAGTACTTC. It specifies CASSRAGTTYEQYF.